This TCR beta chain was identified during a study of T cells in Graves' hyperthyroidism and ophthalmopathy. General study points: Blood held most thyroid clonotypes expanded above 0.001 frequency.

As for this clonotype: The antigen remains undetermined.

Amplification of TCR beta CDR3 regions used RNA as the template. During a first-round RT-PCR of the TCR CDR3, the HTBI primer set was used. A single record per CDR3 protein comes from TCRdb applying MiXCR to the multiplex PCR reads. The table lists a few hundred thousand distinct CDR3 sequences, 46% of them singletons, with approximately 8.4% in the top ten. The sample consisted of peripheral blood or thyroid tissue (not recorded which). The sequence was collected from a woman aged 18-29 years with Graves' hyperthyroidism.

DNA of the CDR3: TGTGCCACCAGTGGTATTAGCGGGGAAAATTGGGATGAGCAGTTCTTC. Its protein product is CATSGISGENWDEQFF. The chain employs TRBV24-1 and TRBJ2-1, with 8 positions matching TRBD2. The V gene end was trimmed by 5 bases and the J gene end by 8 bases; junction bases not matched to a gene: 13. Per the germline V gene, CDR1 is KGHDR and CDR2 is SFDVKD. This CDR3 contains 16 residues.